This TCR beta chain was identified during a study of cytomegalovirus exposure and HLA in healthy donors. The data were produced by immunoSEQ multiplex PCR, yet TCRdb's version contains in-frame clones alone and is incomplete. The sample records 200,000 to 300,000 clones, roughly nine tenths being singletons. The donors were part of the validation cohort of 120 subjects. That cohort was separate from the first cohort, which comprised 666 subjects. Findings and limits, study-wide: Rare TCR sequences dominated, though some public TCRs recurred in many donors. Among TCR beta chains, those listed as cytomegalovirus-associated numbered some 170. A few chains linked to CMV were shown in vitro to be specific for CMV antigens.

This clone was observed a handful of times. The antigen remains undetermined. The CDR3 extends over 14 amino acids. The germline gives CDR1 LNHDA, CDR2 SQIVND (reference sequence). V lost 6 bases and J lost 7, with 18 bases in between. The sequence derives from a man in his late teens or twenties in good health and CMV-seropositive. V usage is TRBV19 and J usage is TRBJ1-2; weak D call: TRBD1 (6 bases). Sequencing was carried out using PBMCs. The CDR3 DNA reads TGTGCCAGTAGGGGTGCAGGGGAAATCGGTGGCTACACCTTC. This encodes CASRGAGEIGGYTF.